What follows describes a single T cell receptor beta chain. Its target is not known. Germline trimming cut 4 bases from V and 5 bases from J; bases unmatched to any gene: 9. This CDR3 contains 16 residues. Germline assignment: CDR1 SGHRS and CDR2 YFSETQ. The data belong to a study of cytomegalovirus exposure and HLA in healthy donors. Study results and limitations: Highly shared variants forming one cluster were likely a sequencing artifact. Upon later analysis, TCR association rates were observed to vary by HLA locus, being highest for DRB1 and lowest for HLA-C.

PCR was performed using 60 Vbeta and 13 Jbeta primers. Here immunoSEQ multiplex PCR was the method, and the copy in TCRdb shows in-frame clones only, minus some. The data show some 120,000 clones, about 78% seen once. The receptor was derived from a female donor in good health and CMV-seronegative. V is TRBV5-1 and J is TRBJ2-5, with 12 bases that match TRBD2. Sequenced material: PBMCs. The CDR3 DNA follows: TGCGCCAGCAGCACGCGACTAGCGGGGGATCGTGAGACCCAGTACTTC. This codes for CASSTRLAGDRETQYF.